Reported below is one TCR beta chain. As yet, its antigen is unknown. This entry comes from a study of graft-versus-host responses after intestinal transplantation. Study-level information: Anti-thymocyte globulin induction preceded two to four years of tacrolimus and steroid maintenance in all recipients. Study conclusions and caveats: Allografts of patients with graft-donor T cell macrochimerism showed high graft-versus-host to host-versus-graft clone ratios. The recipient marrow held GvH clones, and some of them showed up first in ileum or blood. With peak circulating GvH clone levels came an association with early post-transplant HvG declines.

Method: immunoSEQ multiplex PCR; TCRdb's copy keeps in-frame clones and lacks some. The sample includes 86,000 or so clones, about 89% of them seen just once. The CDR3 spans 15 residues. V lost 4 bases to trimming and J lost 8 bases, with 18 bases between them. The V gene's germline CDR1 is MNHEY and CDR2 SMNVEV (reference sequence). The clonotype originates from a human donor who received an intestinal transplant. The V and J genes are TRBV27 and TRBJ1-5; weak D call: TRBD1 (6 bases). The specimen comprised unstimulated CD8+ T cells sorted from spleen or lymph node cells, sampled before intestinal transplant. Written as DNA, the CDR3 is TGTGCCAGCAGTTCTTTGGACAGCCCCGATGAGCCCCAGCATTTT. This sequence encodes CASSSLDSPDEPQHF.